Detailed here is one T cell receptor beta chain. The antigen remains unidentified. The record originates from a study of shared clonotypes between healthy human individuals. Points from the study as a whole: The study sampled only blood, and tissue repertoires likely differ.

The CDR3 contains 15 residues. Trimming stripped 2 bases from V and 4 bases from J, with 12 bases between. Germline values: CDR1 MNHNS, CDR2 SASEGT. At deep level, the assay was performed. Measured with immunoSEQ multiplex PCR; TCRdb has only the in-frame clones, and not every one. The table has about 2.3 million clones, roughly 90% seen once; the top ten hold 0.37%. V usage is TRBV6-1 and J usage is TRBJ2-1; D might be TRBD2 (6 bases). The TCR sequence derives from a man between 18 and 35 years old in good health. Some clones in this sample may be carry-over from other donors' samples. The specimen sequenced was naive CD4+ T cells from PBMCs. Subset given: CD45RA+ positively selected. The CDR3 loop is CASSEYWEVYNEQFF. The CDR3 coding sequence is TGTGCCAGCAGTGAATATTGGGAGGTATACAATGAGCAGTTCTTC.